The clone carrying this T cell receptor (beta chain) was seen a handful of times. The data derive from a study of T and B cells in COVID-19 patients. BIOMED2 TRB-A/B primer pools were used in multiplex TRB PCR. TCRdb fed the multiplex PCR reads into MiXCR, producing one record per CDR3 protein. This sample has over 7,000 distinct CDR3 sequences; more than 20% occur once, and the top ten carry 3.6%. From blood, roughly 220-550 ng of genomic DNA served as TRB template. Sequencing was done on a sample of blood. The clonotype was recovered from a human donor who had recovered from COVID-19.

DNA for the CDR3: TGCGCCAGCGGGCGGGGACCGAATTACGAGCAGTACTTC. This codes for CASGRGPNYEQYF. The chain combines TRBV5-1 with TRBJ2-7, with D possibly TRBD2 on 6 matching bases. Germline V gene lookup returns CDR1 SGHRS and CDR2 YFSETQ. The CDR3 is 13 amino acids. V lost 7 bases, J lost 4 bases, and 15 bases lay in between.